The 14 T cell receptor beta chains below all came from one sample that was sequenced in a study of T cells in Graves' hyperthyroidism and ophthalmopathy. Amplified TCR beta CDR3 regions derived from RNA transcripts. The HTBI set primed first-round TCR CDR3 RT-PCR. MiXCR was run by TCRdb on the multiplex PCR reads, yielding one entry per CDR3 protein. The sample includes 530,000 or so distinct CDR3 sequences, around 45% of them seen just once. Sequenced: peripheral blood or thyroid tissue (not recorded which). All receptors derive from a young woman with Graves' hyperthyroidism.

The chain couples TRBV2 to TRBJ1-1, with a possible D match to TRBD1 (5 bases). Trimming removed 8 bases at V and 4 bases at J, with 23 bases between. Germline V CDR1 and CDR2: SNHLY, FYNNEI. The CDR3 covers 16 residues. The CDR3: CASQDSLGRGGTEAFF. The CDR3 DNA is TGTGCCAGCCAAGACTCTTTGGGGAGGGGAGGCACTGAAGCTTTCTTT.

The sample holds many counts of this clonotype. This chain joins TRBV5-6 and TRBJ1-1; D call uncertain. The CDR3 extends over 14 amino acids. Germline V gives CDR1 SGHDT, CDR2 YYEEEE. Trimming shortened V by 3 bases and J by 4 bases, and 13 bases separated the two germline ends. Here the CDR3 reads CASSSPLGLTEAFF. CDR3 coding DNA: TGTGCCAGCAGCTCACCACTAGGGCTCACTGAAGCTTTCTTT.

This clonotype was counted many times. The V gene is TRBV12-3 or TRBV12-4, the J gene TRBJ2-5; D call uncertain. This CDR3 spans 12 amino acids. Trimming took 4 bases from V and 7 from J, leaving 10 bases between them. The CDR3 DNA follows: TGTGCCAGCAGTTCGGCGCTAGGGACCCAGTACTTC. It translates to CASSSALGTQYF.

This clonotype showed up just once. J is TRBJ2-7 and V is TRBV29-1, with a tentative D call TRBD2 (5 bases). This CDR3 is 13 amino acids long. Germline V gene data show CDR1 as SQVTM and CDR2 as ANQGSEA. The DNA for the CDR3 is TGCAGACGTGGACTCCAGGACGCCTACGAGCAGTACTTC. Residues: CRRGLQDAYEQYF.

This clonotype has a count of ten or more. The chain links TRBV2 to TRBJ2-7, with 8 nucleotides matching TRBD2. Germline lookup yields CDR1 SNHLY and CDR2 FYNNEI. CDR3 length: 15 amino acids. With V trimmed by 6 bases and J by 1 base, 8 bases remained unmatched. The CDR3 is CASSLSGMGSYEQYF. The CDR3 DNA reads as TGTGCCAGCAGCCTTAGCGGGATGGGGTCCTACGAGCAGTACTTC.

The chain uses TRBV7-3 and TRBJ1-2, with D tentatively TRBD1 (5 bases). CDR1 is SGHTA, CDR2 FQGTGA, per germline. Trimming removed 6 bases from V and 12 bases from J, with 17 bases in between. The CDR3 spans 12 residues. The CDR3 DNA follows: TGTGCCAGCAGTGACGGGACCTCTGGAAACACCTTC. It is translated as CASSDGTSGNTF. Full variable domain (missing parts from reference TRBV7-3 and TRBJ1-2): GAGVSQTPSNKVTEKGKYVELRCDPISGHTALYWYRQSLGQGPEFLIYFQGTGAADDSGLPNDRFFAVRPEGSVSTLKIQRTERGDSAVYLCASSDGTSGNTFGSGTRLTVV.

This clonotype was seen ten or more times. The chain recombines TRBV7-2 with TRBJ2-7; no firm D call. The CDR3 length is 14 residues. Germline V CDR1 and CDR2: SGHTA, FQGNSA. The V end was cut by 5 bases, the J end by 1 base, with 12 bases between. The CDR3 bases are TGTGCCAGCAGCCCCGCCCTCCTGTCCTACGAGCAGTACTTC. Translated, it gives CASSPALLSYEQYF.

The chain uses TRBV10-3 and TRBJ2-3; 15 bases agree with TRBD2. This CDR3 is built from 15 residues. Germline CDR1 is ENHRY and CDR2 is SYGVKD. The V and J ends lost 5 bases and 6 bases, in that order; junction bases with no gene match: 3. CDR3 sequence reads: CAISRTSGRGDTQYF. For the CDR3, the DNA is TGTGCCATCAGTAGGACTAGCGGGAGGGGGGATACGCAGTATTTT.

This clonotype was counted at least ten times. V and J are TRBV25-1 and TRBJ2-7; no firm D call. CDR3 length: 12 amino acids. V shed 7 bases and J shed 5 bases, with 12 bases lying between them. Germline CDR1 reads MGHDK; CDR2 reads SYGVNS. CDR3 nucleotides: TGTGCCAGCATCGACTCGCAGCACGAGCAGTACTTC. Its translation is CASIDSQHEQYF.

This chain joins TRBV7-9 and TRBJ2-7; D is undetermined. Trimming shortened V by 6 bases and J by 2 bases, and 14 bases separated the two germline ends. The germline CDR1 and CDR2 sequences are SEHNR and FQNEAQ (reference sequence). This CDR3 has 14 amino acids. The CDR3 sequence: CASSSGPIPYEQYF. CDR3 in DNA: TGTGCCAGCAGTTCCGGGCCCATACCCTACGAGCAGTACTTC.

This clonotype has a count of ten or more. V gene TRBV19 combines with J gene TRBJ2-7, with D hard to call. The germline gives CDR1 LNHDA, CDR2 SQIVND (reference sequence). V was trimmed by 10 bases and J by 3 bases, leaving 10 bases between them. This CDR3 has 11 residues. In nucleotides, the CDR3 is TGTGCCACTAAGGACGGCTACGAGCAGTACTTC. As protein: CATKDGYEQYF.

The CDR3 loop reads CASSSKYVGLAGGETQYF. The CDR3 coding sequence is TGTGCCAGCAGCTCTAAATACGTGGGACTAGCGGGAGGAGAGACCCAGTACTTC. The gene calls are TRBV7-9 and TRBJ2-5, with 15 nucleotides matching TRBD2. The J segment lost 4 bases and the V segment lost 4 bases, leaving 10 bases of the junction unmatched. CDR3 length equals 18 residues. CDR1 SEHNR and CDR2 FQNEAQ come from the germline V gene (reference sequence).

There are many counts of this clonotype. J is TRBJ1-1 and V is TRBV5-1; D may be TRBD1 (6 bases). V lost 2 bases, J lost 1 base, and 9 bases lay in between. Germline values: CDR1 SGHRS, CDR2 YFSETQ. CDR3 length equals 14 residues. The CDR3 coding sequence is TGCGCCAGCAGCTTTCAGGGGCGGAACACTGAAGCTTTCTTT. This translates into CASSFQGRNTEAFF.

The chain combines TRBV19 with TRBJ2-7, with 11 nucleotides matching TRBD1. In germline, CDR1 is LNHDA, CDR2 SQIVND (reference sequence). This CDR3 has 12 residues. The junction had 1 base not matched to a gene; V was cut back by 8 bases and J by 4 bases. CDR3 protein: CASGTGGYEQYF. CDR3 nucleotide sequence: TGTGCCAGTGGGACAGGGGGTTACGAGCAGTACTTC.